The 18 T cell receptor beta chains below all came from one sample that was sequenced in a study of Ad26.COV2.S vaccination and SARS-CoV-2 variants (dated by TCRdb to 2020 to 2022). The time point tag for this specimen amounts to: individuals recovered from natural SARS-CoV-2 infection. Library generation was performed with the immunoSEQ multiplex PCR assay. TCRdb carries this immuneACCESS record with in-frame sequences only. Its versions omit some clonotypes, under half of them owing to an unresolved V gene in the studies checked, with the rest unexplained. This sample has approximately 150,000 clones in its table, and around 86% of those were observed once. Approximately 5% of the sample lies in the top ten. The sample here was peripheral blood, taken after recovery from COVID-19. The receptors originated from a human donor who had recovered from COVID-19.

By share of the sample, this clone is medium-sized. CDR3: CASSPLGSEAFF. Here the CDR3 DNA reads TGTGCCAGCAGCCCCCTGGGATCCGAAGCTTTCTTT. The chain carries TRBV7-8 and TRBJ1-1, with no clear D. There are 12 residues in the CDR3. The V end was cut by 5 bases, the J end by 8 bases, with 12 bases between. Germline CDR1 is SGHVS and CDR2 is FQNEAQ.

In its sample, this clone was seen once. The chain uses TRBV7-2 and TRBJ2-7, with TRBD2 as a possible D gene (5 bases). Trimming stripped 4 bases from V and 1 base from J, with 11 bases between. The CDR3 sequence is 14 residues long. CDR1 and CDR2 from the germline V gene are SGHTA and FQGNSA. The CDR3 DNA reads as TGTGCCAGCAGCTCGGGAAGGCAGTCCTACGAGCAGTACTTC. Amino acids: CASSSGRQSYEQYF.

The J gene is TRBJ1-5, the V gene TRBV30; D possibly corresponds to TRBD1 (6 bases). CDR3 length: 12 residues. Germline-derived CDR1 and CDR2 are GTSNPN and SVGIG (reference sequence). V was shortened by 1 base and J by 9 bases, with 10 bases between the two germline ends. In nucleotides, the CDR3 is TGTGCCTGGAGTGAGGGGGGTTCGCCCCAGCATTTT. Encoded protein: CAWSEGGSPQHF. The whole variable domain, filled in from reference TRBV30 and TRBJ1-5, reads SQTIHQWPATLVQPVGSPLSLECTVEGTSNPNLYWYRQAAGRGLQLLFYSVGIGQISSEVPQNLSASRPQDRQFILSSKKLLLSDSGFYLCAWSEGGSPQHFGDGTRLSIL.

The genes are TRBV18 and TRBJ1-2, with D perhaps matching TRBD1 (5 bases). Trimming removed 2 bases from V and 4 bases from J, with 11 bases in between. Per the germline V gene, CDR1 is KGHSH and CDR2 is LQKENI. The CDR3 extends over 14 amino acids. The CDR3 region is CASSPGTEGYGYTF. The CDR3 bases are TGTGCCAGCTCACCAGGGACTGAAGGCTATGGCTACACCTTC.

The rearrangement joins TRBV6-2 or TRBV6-3 to TRBJ1-1; 8 positions match TRBD1. The CDR3 covers 17 residues. After removal of 2 bases from V and 2 bases from J, the junction contained 10 bases not matched to a gene. Germline assignment: CDR1 MNHEY and CDR2 SVGEGT. CDR3 DNA sequence: TGTGCCAGCAGTTACCCCCTCGGACAGGGTGGTAACACTGAAGCTTTCTTT. Protein product: CASSYPLGQGGNTEAFF.

This CDR3 is CASSPTGGYRGNQPQHF. CDR3 nucleotides: TGTGCCAGCAGCCCCACTGGGGGTTATCGGGGCAATCAGCCCCAGCATTTT. This chain links TRBV2 with TRBJ1-5, with D possibly TRBD1 on 5 matching bases. The germline V gene has CDR1 SNHLY and CDR2 FYNNEI. This CDR3 contains 17 residues. V gave up 6 bases and J gave up 2 bases, with 20 bases separating them. Based on the CDR3 plus reference TRBV2 and TRBJ1-5, the full variable domain is EPEVTQTPSHQVTQMGQEVILRCVPISNHLYFYWYRQILGQKVEFLVSFYNNEISEKSEIFDDQFSVERPDGSNFTLKIRSTKLEDSAMYFCASSPTGGYRGNQPQHFGDGTRLSIL.

The chain joins TRBV5-6 to TRBJ1-2, with 8 bases lining up with TRBD1. The CDR3 has 14 residues. Per germline, CDR1 SGHDT and CDR2 YYEEEE. With V trimmed by 2 bases and J by 1 base, 1 base remained unmatched. Written as DNA, the CDR3 is TGTGCCAGCAGCTTCGACAGGGGTAACTATGGCTACACCTTC. Translating it yields CASSFDRGNYGYTF.

The gene calls are TRBV7-9 and TRBJ1-3, with a tentative D call TRBD1 (5 bases). Germline CDR1 reads SEHNR; CDR2 reads FQNEAQ (reference sequence). The CDR3 has 14 amino acids. V was pared by 1 base and J by 8 bases, with 12 bases between. The CDR3 region has the DNA TGTGCCAGCAGCTTAGTCAAGACGGGGGACACCATATATTTT. Amino acids: CASSLVKTGDTIYF.

The chain uses TRBV9 and TRBJ1-3, with D uncertain. Germline V gene lookup returns CDR1 SGDLS and CDR2 YYNGEE. The ends were cut back, 0 bases at V and 3 bases at J, with 4 bases in the middle. The CDR3 has 13 residues. The CDR3 here is CASSVVGGNTIYF. CDR3 bases: TGTGCCAGCAGCGTAGTAGGTGGAAACACCATATATTTT.

This sequence joins TRBV4-2 and TRBJ2-6; 11 bases align to TRBD2. The CDR3 consists of 21 residues. In germline, CDR1 is LGHNA, CDR2 YNFKEQ. The ends lost 4 bases at V and 3 bases at J; junction bases unmatched: 17. The CDR3 reads CASSPNPGTSGYLFGANVLTF. The CDR3 DNA is TGTGCCAGCAGCCCCAACCCCGGGACTAGCGGTTACCTATTTGGGGCCAACGTCCTGACTTTC.

This chain links TRBV19 with TRBJ1-2, with a possible D match to TRBD1 (5 bases). This CDR3 spans 15 amino acids. Trimming took off 10 bases at V and 3 bases at J, with 21 bases between the two ends. Germline CDR1 is LNHDA and CDR2 is SQIVND (reference sequence). CDR3 in amino acids: CATSPIGESDYGYTF. The CDR3 DNA reads as TGTGCCACTTCACCCATAGGGGAGTCGGACTATGGCTACACCTTC.

The sample holds a few counts of this clone. The chain employs TRBV7-6 and TRBJ1-3; D is ambiguous. The CDR3 totals 14 residues. The germline V and J ends were trimmed by 3 bases and 3 bases, with 9 bases remaining between them. Per the germline V gene, CDR1 is SGHVS and CDR2 is FNYEAQ. This CDR3 is CASSLEGYGNTIYF. The CDR3 DNA reads TGTGCCAGCAGCTTGGAGGGTTATGGAAACACCATATATTTT.

The chain joins TRBV5-1 to TRBJ1-1; a weak D match, TRBD1 (5 bases). V was shortened by 4 bases and J by 1 base, with 14 bases between the two germline ends. Per the germline V gene, CDR1 is SGHRS and CDR2 is YFSETQ. The CDR3 spans 15 residues. CDR3 residues: CASSTEGRANTEAFF. The CDR3 DNA reads TGCGCCAGCAGCACGGAGGGCAGGGCGAACACTGAAGCTTTCTTT.

The chain joins TRBV3-1 (or the pseudogene TRBV3-2) to TRBJ1-4; D uncertain. V was trimmed by 4 bases and J by 3 bases, leaving 21 bases between them. This CDR3 has 18 residues. CDR1 LGHDT and CDR2 YNNKEL come from the germline V gene (reference sequence). In nucleotides, the CDR3 is TGTGCCAGCAGCCCACACTCCACCCTGCGCAACTCTAATGAAAAACTGTTTTTT. It translates to CASSPHSTLRNSNEKLFF.

The V and J genes are TRBV5-4 and TRBJ2-7; D is uncertain. This CDR3 has 14 amino acids. V lost 0 bases, J lost 2 bases, and 9 bases lay in between. The V gene's germline CDR1 is SGHNT and CDR2 YYREEE (reference sequence). The CDR3 nucleotides read TGTGCCAGCAGCTTGGTGGGAAACCCCTACGAGCAGTACTTC. Translated, it gives CASSLVGNPYEQYF. Full variable domain (remainder filled in from reference TRBV5-4 and TRBJ2-7): ETGVTQSPTHLIKTRGQQVTLRCSSQSGHNTVSWYQQALGQGPQFIFQYYREEENGRGNFPPRFSGLQFPNYSSELNVNALELDDSALYLCASSLVGNPYEQYFGPGTRLTVT.

In its sample, this clone was seen once. The chain recombines TRBV28 with TRBJ2-7, with 12 bases identical to TRBD1. In germline, CDR1 is MDHEN, CDR2 SYDVKM. V gave up 7 bases and J gave up 4 bases; unmatched junction bases: 11. The CDR3 length is 16 residues. CDR3 nucleotides: TGTGCCAGCACGACTCCGGGACAGGGGGCGAAATACGAGCAGTACTTC. Amino acids: CASTTPGQGAKYEQYF. The full variable domain, rest sourced from reference TRBV28 and TRBJ2-7, is DVKVTQSSRYLVKRTGEKVFLECVQDMDHENMFWYRQDPGLGLRLIYFSYDVKMKEKGDIPEGYSVSREKKERFSLILESASTNQTSMYLCASTTPGQGAKYEQYFGPGTRLTVT.

By sample fraction, this clone is medium-sized (0.01 to 0.1%). V usage is TRBV2 and J usage is TRBJ1-1; D perhaps matches TRBD1 (5 bases). Germline V lookup: CDR1 SNHLY, CDR2 FYNNEI. CDR3 length: 14 amino acids. Trimming shortened V by 5 bases and J by 1 base, and 11 bases separated the two germline ends. The CDR3 protein is CASSPGPSNTEAFF. The DNA of the CDR3 is TGTGCCAGCAGTCCGGGACCTTCGAACACTGAAGCTTTCTTT.

CDR3: CASSSATYYGYTF. The CDR3 region has the DNA TGTGCCAGCAGTTCCGCCACTTACTATGGCTACACCTTC. V and J are TRBV28 and TRBJ1-2; D is undetermined. This CDR3 comprises 13 residues. Trimming removed 4 bases at V and 3 bases at J, with 9 bases between. CDR1 is MDHEN, CDR2 SYDVKM, per germline.